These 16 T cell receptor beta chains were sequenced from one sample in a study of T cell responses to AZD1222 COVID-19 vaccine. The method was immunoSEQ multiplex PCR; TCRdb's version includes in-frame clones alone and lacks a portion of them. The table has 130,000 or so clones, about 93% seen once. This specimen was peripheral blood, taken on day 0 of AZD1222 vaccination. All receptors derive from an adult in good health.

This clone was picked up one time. CDR3 region: CAWSSQVEAFF. Here the CDR3 DNA reads TGTGCCTGGAGTAGCCAGGTCGAAGCTTTCTTT. V usage is TRBV30 and J usage is TRBJ1-1; D call uncertain. The CDR3 extends over 11 amino acids. Germline V gene sequence: CDR1 GTSNPN, CDR2 SVGIG (reference sequence). V lost 2 bases to trimming and J lost 8 bases, with 9 bases between them.

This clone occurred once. CDR3 sequence (DNA): TGCGCCAGCAGCTTACAGGGAAGTGGCTCTGGCTACACCTTC. Translated, it gives CASSLQGSGSGYTF. The chain uses TRBV5-1 and TRBJ1-2; weak D call: TRBD1 (6 bases). The length of the CDR3 is 14 residues. V gave up 2 bases and J gave up 7 bases, with 15 bases separating them. Germline values: CDR1 SGHRS, CDR2 YFSETQ.

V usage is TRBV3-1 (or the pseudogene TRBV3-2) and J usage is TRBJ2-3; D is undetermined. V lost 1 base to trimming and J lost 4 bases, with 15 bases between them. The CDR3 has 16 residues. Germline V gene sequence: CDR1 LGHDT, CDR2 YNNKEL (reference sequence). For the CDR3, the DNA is TGTGCCAGCAGCCAAGTTCCGGCCCCCGGGCCAGATACGCAGTATTTT. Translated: CASSQVPAPGPDTQYF.

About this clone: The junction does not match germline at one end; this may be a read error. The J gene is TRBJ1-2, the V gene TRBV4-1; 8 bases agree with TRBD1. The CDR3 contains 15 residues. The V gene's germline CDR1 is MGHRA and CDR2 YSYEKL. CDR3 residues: CPSSRPGQDNYGYTF. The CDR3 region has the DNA TGCCCCAGCAGCCGCCCGGGACAGGACAACTATGGCTACACCTTC.

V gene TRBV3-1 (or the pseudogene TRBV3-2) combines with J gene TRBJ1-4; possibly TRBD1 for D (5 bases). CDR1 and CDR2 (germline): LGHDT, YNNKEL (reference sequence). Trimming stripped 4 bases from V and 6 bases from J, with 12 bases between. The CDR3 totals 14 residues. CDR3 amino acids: CASSPRGGYEKLFF. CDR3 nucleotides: TGTGCCAGCAGCCCTCGCGGGGGATATGAAAAACTGTTTTTT.

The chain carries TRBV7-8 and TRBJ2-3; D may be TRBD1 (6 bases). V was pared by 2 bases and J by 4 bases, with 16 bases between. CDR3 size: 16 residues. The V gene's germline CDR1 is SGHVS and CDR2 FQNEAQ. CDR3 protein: CASSLLPGEGADTQYF. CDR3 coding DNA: TGTGCCAGCAGCTTATTACCAGGGGAAGGGGCAGATACGCAGTATTTT.

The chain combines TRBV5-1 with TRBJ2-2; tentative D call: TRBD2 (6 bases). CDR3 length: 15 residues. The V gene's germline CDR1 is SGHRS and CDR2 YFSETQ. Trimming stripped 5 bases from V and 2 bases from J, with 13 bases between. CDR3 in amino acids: CASRLTGVNTGELFF. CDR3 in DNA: TGCGCCAGCAGATTAACGGGGGTAAACACCGGGGAGCTGTTTTTT.

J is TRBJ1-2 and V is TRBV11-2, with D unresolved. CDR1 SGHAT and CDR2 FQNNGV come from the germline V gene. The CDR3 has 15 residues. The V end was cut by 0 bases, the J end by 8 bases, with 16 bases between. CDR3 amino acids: CASSLDSLGVRGYTF. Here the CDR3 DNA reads TGTGCCAGCAGCTTAGATTCCCTTGGGGTGCGGGGCTACACCTTC.

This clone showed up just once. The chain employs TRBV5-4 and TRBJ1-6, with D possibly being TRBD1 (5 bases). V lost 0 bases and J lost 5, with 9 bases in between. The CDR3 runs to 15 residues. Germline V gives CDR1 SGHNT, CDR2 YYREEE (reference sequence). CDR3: CASSLAQGNNSPLHF. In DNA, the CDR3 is TGTGCCAGCAGCTTGGCTCAGGGCAATAATTCACCCCTCCACTTT.

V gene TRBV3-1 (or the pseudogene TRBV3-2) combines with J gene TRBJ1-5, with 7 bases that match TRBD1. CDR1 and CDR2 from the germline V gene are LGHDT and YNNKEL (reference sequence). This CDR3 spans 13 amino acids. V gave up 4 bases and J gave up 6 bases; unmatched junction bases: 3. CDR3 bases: TGTGCCAGCAGCCGACAGGGATCTCAGCCCCAGCATTTT. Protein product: CASSRQGSQPQHF.

CDR3 amino acids: CASIGTGGNIQYF. The CDR3 DNA reads TGCGCCAGCATCGGGACAGGGGGGAACATTCAGTACTTC. V usage is TRBV10-2 and J usage is TRBJ2-4; 11 bases agree with TRBD1. V dropped 7 bases and J dropped 7; count of bases not matched to a gene: 3. CDR3 length equals 13 residues. The germline CDR1 and CDR2 sequences are WSHSY and SAAADI.

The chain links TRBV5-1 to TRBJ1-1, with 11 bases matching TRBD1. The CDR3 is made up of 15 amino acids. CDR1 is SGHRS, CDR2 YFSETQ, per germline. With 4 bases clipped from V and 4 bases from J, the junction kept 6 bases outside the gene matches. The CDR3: CASSHGQGAVTEAFF. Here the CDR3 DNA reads TGCGCCAGCAGCCACGGACAGGGGGCTGTCACTGAAGCTTTCTTT.

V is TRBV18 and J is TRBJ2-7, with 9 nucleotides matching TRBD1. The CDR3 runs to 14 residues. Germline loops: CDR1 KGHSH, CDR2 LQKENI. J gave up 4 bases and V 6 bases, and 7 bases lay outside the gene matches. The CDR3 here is CASSPRDRVYEQYF. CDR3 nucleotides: TGTGCCAGCTCGCCCCGGGACAGGGTTTACGAGCAGTACTTC.

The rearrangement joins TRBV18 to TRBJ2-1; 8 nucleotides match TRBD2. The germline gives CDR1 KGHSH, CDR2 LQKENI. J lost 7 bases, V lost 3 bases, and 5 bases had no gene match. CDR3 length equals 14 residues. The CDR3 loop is CASSPTSEENEQFF. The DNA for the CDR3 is TGTGCCAGCTCACCGACTAGCGAGGAAAATGAGCAGTTCTTC. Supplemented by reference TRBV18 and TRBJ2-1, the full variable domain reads NAGVMQNPRHLVRRRGQEARLRCSPMKGHSHVYWYRQLPEEGLKFMVYLQKENIIDESGMPKERFSAEFPKEGPSILRIQQVVRGDSAAYFCASSPTSEENEQFFGPGTRLTVL.

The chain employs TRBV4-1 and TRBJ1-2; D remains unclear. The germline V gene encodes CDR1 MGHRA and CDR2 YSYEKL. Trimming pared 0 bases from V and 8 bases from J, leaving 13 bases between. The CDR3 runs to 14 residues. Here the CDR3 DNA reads TGCGCCAGCAGCCAAGATCCGTTCGCCAACGGCTACACCTTC. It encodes CASSQDPFANGYTF.

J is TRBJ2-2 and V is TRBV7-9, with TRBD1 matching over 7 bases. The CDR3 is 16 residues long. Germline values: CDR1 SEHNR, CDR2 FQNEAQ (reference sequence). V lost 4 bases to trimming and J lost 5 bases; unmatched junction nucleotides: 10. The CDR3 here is CASSSQTGKWTGELFF. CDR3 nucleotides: TGTGCCAGCAGCTCACAGACAGGGAAGTGGACCGGGGAGCTGTTTTTT.